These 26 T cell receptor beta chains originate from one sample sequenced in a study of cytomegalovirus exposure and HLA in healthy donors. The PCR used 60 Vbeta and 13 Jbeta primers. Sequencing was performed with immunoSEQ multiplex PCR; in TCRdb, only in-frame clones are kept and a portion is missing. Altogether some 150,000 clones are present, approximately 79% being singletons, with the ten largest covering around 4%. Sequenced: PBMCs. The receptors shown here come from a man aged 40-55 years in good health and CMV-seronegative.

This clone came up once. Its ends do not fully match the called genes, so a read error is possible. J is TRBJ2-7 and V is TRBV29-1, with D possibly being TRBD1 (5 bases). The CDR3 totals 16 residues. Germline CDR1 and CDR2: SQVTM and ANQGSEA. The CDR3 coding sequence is TGCAGCGTTAAAGAAGGGGTTAGTCAGTTTTTGGACGAGCAGTACTTC. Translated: CSVKEGVSQFLDEQYF.

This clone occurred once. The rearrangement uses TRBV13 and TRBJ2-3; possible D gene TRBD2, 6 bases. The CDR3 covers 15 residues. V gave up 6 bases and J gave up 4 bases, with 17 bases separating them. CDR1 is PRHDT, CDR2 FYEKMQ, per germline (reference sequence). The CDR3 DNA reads TGTGCCAGCAGTAATCCGACGGGGGTCGCAGATACGCAGTATTTT. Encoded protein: CASSNPTGVADTQYF.

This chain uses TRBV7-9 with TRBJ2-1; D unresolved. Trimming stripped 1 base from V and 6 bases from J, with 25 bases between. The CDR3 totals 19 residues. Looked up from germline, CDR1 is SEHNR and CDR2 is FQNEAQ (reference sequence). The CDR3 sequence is CASSLVSVLRSEVGNEQFF. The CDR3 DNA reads TGTGCCAGCAGCTTAGTATCAGTCCTCAGATCCGAGGTAGGCAATGAGCAGTTCTTC.

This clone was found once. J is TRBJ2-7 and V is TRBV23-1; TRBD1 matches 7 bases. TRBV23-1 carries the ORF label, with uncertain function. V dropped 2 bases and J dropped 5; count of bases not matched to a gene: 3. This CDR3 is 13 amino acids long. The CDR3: CASSQEGQHEQYF. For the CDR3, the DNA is TGCGCCAGCAGTCAAGAGGGACAGCACGAGCAGTACTTC.

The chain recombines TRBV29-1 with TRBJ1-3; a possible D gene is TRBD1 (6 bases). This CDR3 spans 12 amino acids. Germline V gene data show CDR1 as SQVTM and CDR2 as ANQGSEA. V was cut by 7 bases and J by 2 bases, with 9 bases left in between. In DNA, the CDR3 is TGCAGCGCCCGACAGGCTGGAAACACCATATATTTT. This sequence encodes CSARQAGNTIYF.

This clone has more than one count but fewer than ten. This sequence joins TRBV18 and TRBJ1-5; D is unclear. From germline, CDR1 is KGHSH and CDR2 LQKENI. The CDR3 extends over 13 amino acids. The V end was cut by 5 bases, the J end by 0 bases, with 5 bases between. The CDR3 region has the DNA TGTGCCAGCTCAGTTTATAGCAATCAGCCCCAGCATTTT. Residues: CASSVYSNQPQHF. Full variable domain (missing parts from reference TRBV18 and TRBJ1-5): NAGVMQNPRHLVRRRGQEARLRCSPMKGHSHVYWYRQLPEEGLKFMVYLQKENIIDESGMPKERFSAEFPKEGPSILRIQQVVRGDSAAYFCASSVYSNQPQHFGDGTRLSIL.

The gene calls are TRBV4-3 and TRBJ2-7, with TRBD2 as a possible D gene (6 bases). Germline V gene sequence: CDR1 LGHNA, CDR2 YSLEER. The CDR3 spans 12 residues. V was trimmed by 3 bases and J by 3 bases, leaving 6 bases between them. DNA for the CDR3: TGCGCCAGCAGCCAGCGGGACTACGAGCAGTACTTC. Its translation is CASSQRDYEQYF.

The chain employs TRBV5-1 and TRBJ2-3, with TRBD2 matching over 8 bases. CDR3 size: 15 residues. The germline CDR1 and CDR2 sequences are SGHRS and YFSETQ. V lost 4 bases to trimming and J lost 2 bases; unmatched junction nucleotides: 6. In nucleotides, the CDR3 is TGCGCCAGCAGCCGAGCGGGGGAGAACACAGATACGCAGTATTTT. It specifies CASSRAGENTDTQYF.

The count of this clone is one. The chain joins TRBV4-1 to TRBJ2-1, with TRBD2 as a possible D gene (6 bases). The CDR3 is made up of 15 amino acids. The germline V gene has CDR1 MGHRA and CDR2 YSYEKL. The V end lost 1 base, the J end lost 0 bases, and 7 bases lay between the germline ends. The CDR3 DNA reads TGCGCCAGCAGCCAAGTCGGGGGCTCCTACAATGAGCAGTTCTTC. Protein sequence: CASSQVGGSYNEQFF.

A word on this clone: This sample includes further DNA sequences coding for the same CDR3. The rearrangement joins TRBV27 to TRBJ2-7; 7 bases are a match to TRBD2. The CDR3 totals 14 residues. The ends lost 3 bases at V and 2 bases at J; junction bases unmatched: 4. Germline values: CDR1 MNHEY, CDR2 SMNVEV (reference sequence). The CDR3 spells CASSLGRGTYEQYF. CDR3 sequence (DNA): TGTGCCAGCAGTTTGGGGCGGGGGACCTACGAGCAGTACTTC.

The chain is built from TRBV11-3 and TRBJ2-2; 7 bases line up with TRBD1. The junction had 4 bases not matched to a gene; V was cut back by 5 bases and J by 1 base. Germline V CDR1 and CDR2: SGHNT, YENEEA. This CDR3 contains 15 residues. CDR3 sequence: CASSQGTVNTGELFF. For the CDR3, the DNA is TGTGCCAGCAGCCAAGGGACAGTGAACACCGGGGAGCTGTTTTTT.

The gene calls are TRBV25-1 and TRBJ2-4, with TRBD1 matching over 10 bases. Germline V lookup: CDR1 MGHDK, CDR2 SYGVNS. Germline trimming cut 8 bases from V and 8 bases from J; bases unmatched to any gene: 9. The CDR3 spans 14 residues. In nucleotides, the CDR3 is TGTGCCAGCCGCGACAGGGGGCCCCTGGACATTCAGTACTTC. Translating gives CASRDRGPLDIQYF.

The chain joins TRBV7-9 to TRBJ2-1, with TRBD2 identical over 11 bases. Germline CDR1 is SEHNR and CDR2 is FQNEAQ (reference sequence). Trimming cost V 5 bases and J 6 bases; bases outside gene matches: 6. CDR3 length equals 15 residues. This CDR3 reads CASSLLAGGSNEQFF. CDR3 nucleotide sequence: TGTGCCAGCAGCCTCCTAGCGGGGGGCTCCAATGAGCAGTTCTTC.

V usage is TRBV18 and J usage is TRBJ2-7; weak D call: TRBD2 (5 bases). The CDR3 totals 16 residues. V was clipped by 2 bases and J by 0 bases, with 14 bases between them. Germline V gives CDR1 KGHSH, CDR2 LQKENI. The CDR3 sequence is CASSPSGFTSSYEQYF. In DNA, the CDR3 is TGTGCCAGCTCACCATCGGGTTTCACTAGCTCCTACGAGCAGTACTTC.

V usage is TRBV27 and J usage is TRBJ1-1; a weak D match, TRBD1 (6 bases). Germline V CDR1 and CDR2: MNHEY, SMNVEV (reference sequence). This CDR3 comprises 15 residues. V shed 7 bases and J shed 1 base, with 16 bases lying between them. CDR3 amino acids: CASKRTGTQNTEAFF. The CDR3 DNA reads TGTGCCAGCAAGAGGACGGGGACACAGAACACTGAAGCTTTCTTT.

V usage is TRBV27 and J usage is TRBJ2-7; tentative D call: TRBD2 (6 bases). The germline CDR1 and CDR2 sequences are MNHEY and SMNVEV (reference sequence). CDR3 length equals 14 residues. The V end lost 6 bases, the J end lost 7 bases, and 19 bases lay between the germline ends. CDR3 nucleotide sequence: TGTGCCAGCAGCTATACTAGCCCGGTCGGAGAGCAGTACTTC. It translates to CASSYTSPVGEQYF.

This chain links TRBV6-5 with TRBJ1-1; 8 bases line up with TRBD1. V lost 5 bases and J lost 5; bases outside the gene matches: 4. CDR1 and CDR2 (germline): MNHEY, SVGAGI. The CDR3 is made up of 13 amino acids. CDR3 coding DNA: TGTGCCAGCAGTCTCAGGGGGCAGACTGAAGCTTTCTTT. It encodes CASSLRGQTEAFF.

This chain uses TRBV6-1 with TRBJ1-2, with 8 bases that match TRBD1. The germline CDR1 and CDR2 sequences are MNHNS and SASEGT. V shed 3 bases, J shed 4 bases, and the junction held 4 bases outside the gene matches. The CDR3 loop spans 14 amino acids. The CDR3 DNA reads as TGTGCCAGCAGTGAGCAGGGGGCCAGCTATGGCTACACCTTC. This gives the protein CASSEQGASYGYTF.

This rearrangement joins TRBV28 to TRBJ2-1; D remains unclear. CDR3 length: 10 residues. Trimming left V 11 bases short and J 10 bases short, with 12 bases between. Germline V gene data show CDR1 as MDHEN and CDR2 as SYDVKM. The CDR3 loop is CACGSREQFF. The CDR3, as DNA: TGTGCCTGCGGCTCGCGGGAGCAGTTCTTC.

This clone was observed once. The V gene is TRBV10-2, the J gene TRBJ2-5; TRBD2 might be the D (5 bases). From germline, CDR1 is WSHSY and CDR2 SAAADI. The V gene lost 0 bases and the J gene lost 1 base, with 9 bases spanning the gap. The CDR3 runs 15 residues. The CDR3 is CASSESGTSQETQYF. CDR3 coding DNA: TGCGCCAGCAGTGAGTCTGGAACTAGCCAAGAGACCCAGTACTTC.

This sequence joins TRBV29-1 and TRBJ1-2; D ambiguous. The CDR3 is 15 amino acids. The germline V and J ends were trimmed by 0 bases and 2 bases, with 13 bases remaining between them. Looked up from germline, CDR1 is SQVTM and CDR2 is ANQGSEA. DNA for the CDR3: TGCAGCGTTGAAGATCCGGACGGGAAAAACTATGGCTACACCTTC. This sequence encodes CSVEDPDGKNYGYTF.

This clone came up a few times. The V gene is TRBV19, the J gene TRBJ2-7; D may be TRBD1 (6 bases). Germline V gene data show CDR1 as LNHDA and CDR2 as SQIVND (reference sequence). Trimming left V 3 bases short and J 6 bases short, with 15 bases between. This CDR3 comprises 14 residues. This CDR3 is CASSIRTDRSEQYF. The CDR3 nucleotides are TGTGCCAGTAGTATCCGAACCGACAGGAGCGAGCAGTACTTC.

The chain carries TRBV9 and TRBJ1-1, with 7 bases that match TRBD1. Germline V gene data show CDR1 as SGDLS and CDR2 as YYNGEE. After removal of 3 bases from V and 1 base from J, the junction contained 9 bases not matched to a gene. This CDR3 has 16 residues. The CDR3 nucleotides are TGTGCCAGCAGCGACAATAGGGGGACAGCGAACACTGAAGCTTTCTTT. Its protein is CASSDNRGTANTEAFF. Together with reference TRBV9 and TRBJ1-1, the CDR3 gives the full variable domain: DSGVTQTPKHLITATGQRVTLRCSPRSGDLSVYWYQQSLDQGLQFLIQYYNGEERAKGNILERFSAQQFPDLHSELNLSSLELGDSALYFCASSDNRGTANTEAFFGQGTRLTVV.

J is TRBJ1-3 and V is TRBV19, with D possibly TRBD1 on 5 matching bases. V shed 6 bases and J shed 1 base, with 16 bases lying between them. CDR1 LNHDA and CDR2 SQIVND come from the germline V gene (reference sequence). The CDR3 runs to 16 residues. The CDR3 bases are TGTGCCAGTAGGAGAGCAGGGTTCGGGTCTGGAAACACCATATATTTT. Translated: CASRRAGFGSGNTIYF. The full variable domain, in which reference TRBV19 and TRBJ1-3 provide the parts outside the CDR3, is DGGITQSPKYLFRKEGQNVTLSCEQNLNHDAMYWYRQDPGQGLRLIYYSQIVNDFQKGDIAEGYSVSREKKESFPLTVTSAQKNPTAFYLCASRRAGFGSGNTIYFGEGSWLTVV.

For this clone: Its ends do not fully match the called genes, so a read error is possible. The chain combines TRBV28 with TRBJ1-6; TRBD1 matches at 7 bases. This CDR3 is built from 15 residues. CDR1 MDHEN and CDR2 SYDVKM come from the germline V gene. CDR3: CASSLWGQPNSPLHF. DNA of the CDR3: TGTGCCAGCAGTCTATGGGGACAGCCAAATTCACCCCTCCACTTT.

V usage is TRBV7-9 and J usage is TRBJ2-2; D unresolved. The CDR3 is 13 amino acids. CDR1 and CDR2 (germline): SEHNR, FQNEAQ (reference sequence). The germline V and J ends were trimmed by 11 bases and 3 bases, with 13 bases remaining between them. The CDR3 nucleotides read TGTGCCCGCCGTATACTCGACACCGGGGAGCTGTTTTTT. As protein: CARRILDTGELFF. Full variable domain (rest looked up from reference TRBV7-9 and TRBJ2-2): DTGVSQNPRHKITKRGQNVTFRCDPISEHNRLYWYRQTLGQGPEFLTYFQNEAQLEKSRLLSDRFSAERPKGSFSTLEIQRTEQGDSAMYLCARRILDTGELFFGEGSRLTVL.